Below are 21 T cell receptor beta chains sequenced from a single sample in a study of blood T cell repertoires in COVID-19. Assay used: immunoSEQ multiplex PCR; TCRdb lists only in-frame clones, some missing. The data hold 350,000 to 450,000 clones, with roughly 90% observed a single time. Source material: peripheral blood. These receptors were collected from a man aged 35 to 55 with acute or convalescent COVID-19.

This chain uses TRBV4-3 with TRBJ1-5; D gene unclear. V gave up 4 bases and J gave up 4 bases, with 8 bases separating them. CDR1 is LGHNA and CDR2 is YSLEER in the germline V gene. The CDR3 consists of 13 residues. Here the CDR3 DNA reads TGCGCCAGCAGCCCGAGGGAGAATCAGCCCCAGCATTTT. The encoded protein is CASSPRENQPQHF.

The chain employs TRBV3-1 (or the pseudogene TRBV3-2) and TRBJ1-4; 12 positions agree with TRBD1. The germline CDR1 and CDR2 sequences are LGHDT and YNNKEL (reference sequence). V shed 5 bases and J 5 bases; nucleotides not matched to a gene: 12. The CDR3 spans 18 residues. This CDR3 is CASSALRDRGPANEKLFF. CDR3 nucleotides: TGTGCCAGCAGCGCACTTCGGGACAGGGGGCCGGCGAATGAAAAACTGTTTTTT.

This CDR3 reads CASSRLIGTGAKSYNEQFF. CDR3 bases: TGTGCCAGCAGCCGTCTGATTGGGACAGGGGCGAAATCCTACAATGAGCAGTTCTTC. The chain combines TRBV7-2 with TRBJ2-1, with TRBD1 matching 10 bases. V trimming: 5 bases; J trimming: 1 base; junction bases outside the gene matches: 14. CDR1 and CDR2 (germline): SGHTA, FQGNSA. CDR3 length equals 19 residues.

The CDR3 nucleotides are TGTGCCAGCAGCATCGACAGGGCCTACGAGCAGTACTTC. Residues: CASSIDRAYEQYF. This chain connects TRBV27 to TRBJ2-7, with 7 bases matching TRBD1. Germline V CDR1 and CDR2: MNHEY, SMNVEV (reference sequence). V gave up 6 bases and J gave up 2 bases; unmatched junction bases: 4. CDR3 size: 13 residues.

This chain joins TRBV19 and TRBJ2-2, with D unresolved. This CDR3 has 16 amino acids. CDR1 is LNHDA, CDR2 SQIVND, per germline (reference sequence). V lost 7 bases and J lost 4, with 19 bases in between. CDR3 residues: CASTDPGAKVTGELFF. In DNA form, the CDR3 reads TGTGCCAGTACAGACCCCGGAGCCAAGGTCACCGGGGAGCTGTTTTTT.

This chain joins TRBV28 and TRBJ1-1; D may be TRBD1 (6 bases). This CDR3 comprises 16 residues. Trimming pared 4 bases from V and 0 bases from J, leaving 15 bases between. Germline assignment: CDR1 MDHEN and CDR2 SYDVKM. CDR3 coding DNA: TGTGCCAGCAGTTACCCTCAGGGGAGGGTGAACACTGAAGCTTTCTTT. Translation: CASSYPQGRVNTEAFF.

This sequence joins TRBV12-3 or TRBV12-4 and TRBJ1-5; D gene uncertain. V was clipped by 5 bases and J by 0 bases, with 5 bases between them. The CDR3 is made up of 13 amino acids. The CDR3 bases are TGTGCCAGCAGTCTACTTAGCAATCAGCCCCAGCATTTT. This encodes CASSLLSNQPQHF.

The gene calls are TRBV21-1 and TRBJ2-7; the DNA was not used to check the table's D call, TRBD1. TRBV21-1 is a known pseudogene. The CDR3 sequence is 16 residues long. The CDR3 spells CASPIRDRGSGYEQYF. DNA for the CDR3: TGTGCCAGCCCTATCCGGGACAGGGGATCAGGCTACGAGCAGTACTTC.

This chain uses TRBV5-1 with TRBJ2-7; TRBD2 might be the D (6 bases). The CDR3 totals 14 residues. The germline gives CDR1 SGHRS, CDR2 YFSETQ. The ends were cut back, 3 bases at V and 0 bases at J, with 10 bases in the middle. CDR3 DNA sequence: TGCGCCAGCAGCTGGGGGGACTTCTCCTACGAGCAGTACTTC. Translation gives CASSWGDFSYEQYF.

V gene TRBV5-5 combines with J gene TRBJ1-1, with D possibly being TRBD1 (5 bases). Trimming cost V 1 base and J 10 bases, with 17 bases left between them. The CDR3 loop spans 14 amino acids. The V gene's germline CDR1 is SGHKS and CDR2 YYEKEE (reference sequence). The CDR3 DNA follows: TGTGCCAGCAGCTTGCCCACAGGCCAGTCGAGAGCTTTCTTT. Its translation: CASSLPTGQSRAFF.

The chain combines TRBV30 with TRBJ1-3; 7 nucleotides line up with TRBD1. After removal of 3 bases from V and 0 bases from J, the junction contained 8 bases not matched to a gene. CDR1 and CDR2 (germline): GTSNPN, SVGIG (reference sequence). The CDR3 sequence is 16 residues long. The CDR3 DNA is TGTGCCTGGAGCGCACACGGGACAGACTCTGGAAACACCATATATTTT. Translating it yields CAWSAHGTDSGNTIYF.

The chain links TRBV7-9 to TRBJ1-2, with D hard to call. The CDR3 contains 16 residues. Looked up from germline, CDR1 is SEHNR and CDR2 is FQNEAQ (reference sequence). V was clipped by 5 bases and J by 2 bases, with 18 bases between them. CDR3 protein: CASSRLSGSPNYGYTF. In nucleotides, the CDR3 is TGTGCCAGCAGCAGACTTTCCGGGTCCCCCAACTATGGCTACACCTTC.

The rearrangement joins TRBV5-1 to TRBJ2-2, with D possibly TRBD1 on 5 matching bases. The V end was cut by 1 base, the J end by 5 bases, with 12 bases between. This CDR3 is built from 15 residues. Germline V gene sequence: CDR1 SGHRS, CDR2 YFSETQ. CDR3 bases: TGCGCCAGCAGCTTGTGGGGAAGGGGTACCGGGGAGCTGTTTTTT. Translating it yields CASSLWGRGTGELFF.

The rearrangement links TRBV5-1 to TRBJ2-2; 8 nucleotides agree with TRBD1. J was trimmed by 7 bases and V by 0 bases; bases with no gene match: 5. Germline V lookup: CDR1 SGHRS, CDR2 YFSETQ. The CDR3 is 15 amino acids. This chain's CDR3 is CASSLGTGPSGELFF. The CDR3 DNA reads TGCGCCAGCAGCTTGGGGACAGGGCCGAGCGGGGAGCTGTTTTTT. Full variable domain (missing parts from reference TRBV5-1 and TRBJ2-2): KAGVTQTPRYLIKTRGQQVTLSCSPISGHRSVSWYQQTPGQGLQFLFEYFSETQRNKGNFPGRFSGRQFSNSRSEMNVSTLELGDSALYLCASSLGTGPSGELFFGEGSRLTVL.

The chain has TRBV11-2 and TRBJ2-7; TRBD1 aligns across 9 bases. In germline, CDR1 is SGHAT, CDR2 FQNNGV. V shed 1 base, J shed 3 bases, and the junction held 10 bases outside the gene matches. CDR3 length: 17 residues. DNA for the CDR3: TGTGCCAGCAGCTTAGGGGGTCCGGGACAGGGTATCTACGAGCAGTACTTC. Translation: CASSLGGPGQGIYEQYF. Full variable domain (rest looked up from reference TRBV11-2 and TRBJ2-7): EAGVAQSPRYKIIEKRQSVAFWCNPISGHATLYWYQQILGQGPKLLIQFQNNGVVDDSQLPKDRFSAERLKGVDSTLKIQPAKLEDSAVYLCASSLGGPGQGIYEQYFGPGTRLTVT.

This clone was seen only once. V gene TRBV14 combines with J gene TRBJ2-1; D is perhaps TRBD2 (5 bases). V lost 0 bases and J lost 0, with 12 bases in between. Germline V gives CDR1 SGHDN, CDR2 FVKESK. CDR3 size: 17 residues. The CDR3 DNA reads TGTGCCAGCAGCCAAGATCTTCCAGACTACTCCTACAATGAGCAGTTCTTC. Translation gives CASSQDLPDYSYNEQFF. Together with reference TRBV14 and TRBJ2-1, the CDR3 gives the full variable domain: EAGVTQFPSHSVIEKGQTVTLRCDPISGHDNLYWYRRVMGKEIKFLLHFVKESKQDESGMPNNRFLAERTGGTYSTLKVQPAELEDSGVYFCASSQDLPDYSYNEQFFGPGTRLTVL.

The V and J genes are TRBV6-5 and TRBJ2-3, with D possibly matching TRBD2 (6 bases). Per the germline V gene, CDR1 is MNHEY and CDR2 is SVGAGI. Trimming stripped 2 bases from V and 1 base from J, with 13 bases between. The CDR3 extends over 16 amino acids. The CDR3 loop reads CASSYGRGGGTDTQYF. The CDR3 nucleotides read TGTGCCAGCAGTTACGGGAGAGGAGGGGGCACAGATACGCAGTATTTT.

The rearrangement joins TRBV7-3 to TRBJ1-1; D gene ambiguous. Trimming removed 4 bases at V and 1 base at J, with 13 bases between. This CDR3 has 15 amino acids. The germline gives CDR1 SGHTA, CDR2 FQGTGA. The DNA for the CDR3 is TGTGCCAGCAGCTCCCTGGGCTCCGGGAACACTGAAGCTTTCTTT. It specifies CASSSLGSGNTEAFF.

This CDR3 reads CASSQDGGQRGTGELFF. In DNA form, the CDR3 reads TGTGCCAGCAGCCAAGATGGGGGACAGAGAGGTACCGGGGAGCTGTTTTTT. V usage is TRBV4-2 and J usage is TRBJ2-2; 7 bases fit TRBD1. J gave up 5 bases and V 0 bases, and 9 bases lay outside the gene matches. The CDR3 contains 17 residues. The germline V gene has CDR1 LGHNA and CDR2 YNFKEQ.

V usage is TRBV24-1 and J usage is TRBJ2-1; perhaps TRBD1 as D (6 bases). The germline V gene has CDR1 KGHDR and CDR2 SFDVKD. Trimming took 9 bases from V and 6 from J, leaving 14 bases between them. The CDR3 sequence is 13 residues long. CDR3 coding DNA: TGTGCCACCGCAGAACAGGGTCGCAATGAGCAGTTCTTC. This translates into CATAEQGRNEQFF.

The chain combines TRBV6-2 or TRBV6-3 with TRBJ2-3; D might be TRBD2 (6 bases). There are 18 residues in the CDR3. Germline CDR1 is MNHEY and CDR2 is SVGEGT. V lost 6 bases, J lost 0 bases, and 22 bases lay in between. CDR3 sequence reads: CASSPTGLPGLSTDTQYF. In nucleotides, the CDR3 is TGTGCCAGCAGCCCCACTGGACTACCGGGCCTTAGCACAGATACGCAGTATTTT.